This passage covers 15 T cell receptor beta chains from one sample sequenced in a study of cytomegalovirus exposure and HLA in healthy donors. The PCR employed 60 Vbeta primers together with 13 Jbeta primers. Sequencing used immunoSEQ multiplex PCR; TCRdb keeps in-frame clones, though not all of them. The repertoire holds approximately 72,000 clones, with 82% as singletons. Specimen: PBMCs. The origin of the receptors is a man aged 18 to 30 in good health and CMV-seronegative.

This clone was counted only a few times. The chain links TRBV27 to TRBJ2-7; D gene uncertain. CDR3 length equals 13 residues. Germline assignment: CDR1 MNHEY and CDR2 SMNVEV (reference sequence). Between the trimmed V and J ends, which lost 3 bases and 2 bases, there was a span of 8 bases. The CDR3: CASSFSVAYEQYF. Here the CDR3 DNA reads TGTGCCAGCAGTTTCTCGGTTGCCTACGAGCAGTACTTC.

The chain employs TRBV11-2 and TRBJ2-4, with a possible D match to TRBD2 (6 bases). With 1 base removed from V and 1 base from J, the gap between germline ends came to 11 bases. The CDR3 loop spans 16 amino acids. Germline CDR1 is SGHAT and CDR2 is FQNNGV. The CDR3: CASSLVGGLAKNIQYF. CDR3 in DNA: TGTGCCAGCAGCTTAGTGGGGGGTCTGGCCAAAAACATTCAGTACTTC.

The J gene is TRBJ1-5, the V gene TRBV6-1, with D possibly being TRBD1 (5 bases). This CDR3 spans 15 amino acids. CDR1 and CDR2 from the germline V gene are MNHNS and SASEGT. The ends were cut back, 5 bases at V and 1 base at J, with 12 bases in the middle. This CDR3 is CASSKQVPSNQPQHF. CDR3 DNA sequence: TGTGCCAGCAGTAAACAGGTTCCGAGCAATCAGCCCCAGCATTTT.

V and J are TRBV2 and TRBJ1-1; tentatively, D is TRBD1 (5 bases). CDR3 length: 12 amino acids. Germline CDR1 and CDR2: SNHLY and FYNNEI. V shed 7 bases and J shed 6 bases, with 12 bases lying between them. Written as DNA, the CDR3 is TGTGCCAGCAACCGCAGGGCCGCTGAAGCTTTCTTT. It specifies CASNRRAAEAFF.

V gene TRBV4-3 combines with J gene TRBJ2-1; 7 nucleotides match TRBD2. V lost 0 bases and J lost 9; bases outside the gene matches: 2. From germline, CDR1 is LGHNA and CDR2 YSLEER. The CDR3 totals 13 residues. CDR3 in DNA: TGCGCCAGCAGCCAAGAGCGGGGGTCTGAGCAGTTCTTC. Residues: CASSQERGSEQFF.

CDR3 region: CASPRDTTSGRNTGELFF. CDR3 in DNA: TGTGCAAGTCCGCGGGATACAACTAGCGGGCGAAACACCGGGGAGCTGTTTTTT. The rearrangement joins TRBV12-2 to TRBJ2-2; the table gives TRBD2 as D, unverified against the DNA. TRBV12-2 is a pseudogene locus. This CDR3 comprises 18 residues.

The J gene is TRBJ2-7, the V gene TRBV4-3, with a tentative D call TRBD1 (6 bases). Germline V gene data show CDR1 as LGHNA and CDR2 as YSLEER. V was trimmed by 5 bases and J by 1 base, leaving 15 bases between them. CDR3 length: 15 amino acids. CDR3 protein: CASSMAGELSYEQYF. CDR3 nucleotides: TGCGCCAGCAGCATGGCAGGGGAACTGTCCTACGAGCAGTACTTC.

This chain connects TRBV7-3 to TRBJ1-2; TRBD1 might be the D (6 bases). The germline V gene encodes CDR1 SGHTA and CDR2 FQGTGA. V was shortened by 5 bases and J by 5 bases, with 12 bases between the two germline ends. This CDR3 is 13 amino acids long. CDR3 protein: CASSQAQGYGYTF. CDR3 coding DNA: TGTGCCAGCAGCCAAGCACAGGGATATGGCTACACCTTC.

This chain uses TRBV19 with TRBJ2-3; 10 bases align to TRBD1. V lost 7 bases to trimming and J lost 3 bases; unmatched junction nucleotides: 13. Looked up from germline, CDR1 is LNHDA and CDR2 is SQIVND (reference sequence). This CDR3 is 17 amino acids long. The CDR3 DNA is TGTGCCAGTAAACAACGGGGGGGACAGGGGCCGACAGATACGCAGTATTTT. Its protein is CASKQRGGQGPTDTQYF.

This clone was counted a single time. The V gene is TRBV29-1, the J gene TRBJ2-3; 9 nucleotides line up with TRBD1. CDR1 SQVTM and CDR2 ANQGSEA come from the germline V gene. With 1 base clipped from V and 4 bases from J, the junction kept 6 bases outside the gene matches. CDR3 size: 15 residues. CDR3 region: CSVEGGTGLPDTQYF. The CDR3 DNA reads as TGCAGCGTTGAAGGGGGGACAGGGTTGCCAGATACGCAGTATTTT.

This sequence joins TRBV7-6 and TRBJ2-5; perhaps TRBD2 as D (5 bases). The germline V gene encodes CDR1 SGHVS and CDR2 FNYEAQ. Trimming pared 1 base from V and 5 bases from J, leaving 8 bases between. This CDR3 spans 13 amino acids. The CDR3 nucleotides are TGTGCCAGCAGCTTAGTAGGCGGGGAGACCCAGTACTTC. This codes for CASSLVGGETQYF.

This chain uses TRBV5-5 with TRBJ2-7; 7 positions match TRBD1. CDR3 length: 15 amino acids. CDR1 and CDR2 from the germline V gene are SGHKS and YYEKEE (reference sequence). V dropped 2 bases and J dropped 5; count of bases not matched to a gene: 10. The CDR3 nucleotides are TGTGCCAGCAGCTTTATAGGACAGGCTTTCGACGAGCAGTACTTC. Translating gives CASSFIGQAFDEQYF. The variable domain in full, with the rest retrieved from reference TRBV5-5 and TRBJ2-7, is DAGVTQSPTHLIKTRGQQVTLRCSPISGHKSVSWYQQVLGQGPQFIFQYYEKEERGRGNFPDRFSARQFPNYSSELNVNALLLGDSALYLCASSFIGQAFDEQYFGPGTRLTVT.

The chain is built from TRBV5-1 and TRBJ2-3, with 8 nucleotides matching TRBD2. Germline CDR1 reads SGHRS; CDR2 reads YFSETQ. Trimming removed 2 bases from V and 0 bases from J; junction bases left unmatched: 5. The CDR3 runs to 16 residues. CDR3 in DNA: TGCGCCAGCAGCTTACTAGCGGACACTAGCACAGATACGCAGTATTTT. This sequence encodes CASSLLADTSTDTQYF.

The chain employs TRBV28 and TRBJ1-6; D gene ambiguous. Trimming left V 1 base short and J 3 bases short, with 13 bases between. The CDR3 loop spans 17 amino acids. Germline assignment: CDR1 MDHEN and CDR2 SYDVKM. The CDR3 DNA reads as TGTGCCAGCAGTTTATCGTTCAGGTCCTACTATAATTCACCCCTCCACTTT. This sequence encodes CASSLSFRSYYNSPLHF.

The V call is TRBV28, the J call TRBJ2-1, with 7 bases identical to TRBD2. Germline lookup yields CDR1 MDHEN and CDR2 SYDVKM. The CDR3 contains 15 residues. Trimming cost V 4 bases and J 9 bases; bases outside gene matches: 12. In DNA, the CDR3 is TGTGCCAGCAGTTCCTTAGGCGTCCGGGGGGTTGAGCAGTTCTTC. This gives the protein CASSSLGVRGVEQFF.